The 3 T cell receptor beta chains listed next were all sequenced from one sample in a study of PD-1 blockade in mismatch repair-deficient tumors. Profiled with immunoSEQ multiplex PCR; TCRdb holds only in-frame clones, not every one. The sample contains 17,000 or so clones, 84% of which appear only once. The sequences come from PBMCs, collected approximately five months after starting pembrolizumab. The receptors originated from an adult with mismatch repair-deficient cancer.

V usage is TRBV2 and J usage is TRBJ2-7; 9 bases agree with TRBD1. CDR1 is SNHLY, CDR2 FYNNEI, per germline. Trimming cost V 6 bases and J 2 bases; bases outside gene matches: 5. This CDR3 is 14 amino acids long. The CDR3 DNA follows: TGTGCCAGCAGGACAGGGGGGCCTCCCTACGAGCAGTACTTC. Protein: CASRTGGPPYEQYF.

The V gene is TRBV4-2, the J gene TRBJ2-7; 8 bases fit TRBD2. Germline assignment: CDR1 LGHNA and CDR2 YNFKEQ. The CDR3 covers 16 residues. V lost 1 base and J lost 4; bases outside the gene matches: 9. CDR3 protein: CASSQGLGTSLYEQYF. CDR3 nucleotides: TGTGCCAGCAGCCAAGGCCTAGGGACTAGTTTGTACGAGCAGTACTTC.

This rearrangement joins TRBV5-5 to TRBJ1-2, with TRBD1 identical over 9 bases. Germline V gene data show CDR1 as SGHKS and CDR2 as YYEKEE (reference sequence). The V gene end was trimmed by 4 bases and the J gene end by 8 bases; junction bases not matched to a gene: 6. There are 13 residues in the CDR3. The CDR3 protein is CASSPGQGQGYTF. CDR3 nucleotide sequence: TGTGCCAGCAGCCCGGGACAGGGTCAGGGCTACACCTTC.